Each of the 30 T cell receptor beta chains below was sequenced from the same sample in a study of cytomegalovirus exposure and HLA in healthy donors (dated by TCRdb to about 2017). Library generation was performed with the immunoSEQ multiplex PCR assay. The multiplex PCR relied on a mix of 60 forward primers for TCR Vbeta segments and 13 reverse primers for TCR Jbeta segments. TCRdb carries this immuneACCESS record with in-frame sequences only. Its versions omit some clonotypes, under half of them owing to an unresolved V gene in the studies checked, with the rest unexplained. In this sample the table shows approximately 220,000 clones, approximately 83% of which occur a single time. Of the sample, more than 1.3% is held by the ten largest clones. Sequenced: PBMCs. All receptors derive from a girl aged 5 to 17 in good health and CMV-seronegative.

The chain joins TRBV9 to TRBJ2-1; 7 bases fit TRBD2. Per the germline V gene, CDR1 is SGDLS and CDR2 is YYNGEE. The CDR3 extends over 20 amino acids. Germline trimming cut 3 bases from V and 7 bases from J; bases unmatched to any gene: 25. CDR3: CASSAYTNYGEGQIVNEQFF. The CDR3 region has the DNA TGTGCCAGCAGCGCCTACACCAACTACGGGGAGGGCCAAATTGTGAATGAGCAGTTCTTC.

J is TRBJ2-1 and V is TRBV7-8; 9 nucleotides agree with TRBD1. CDR3 length: 15 amino acids. Germline-derived CDR1 and CDR2 are SGHVS and FQNEAQ. V dropped 5 bases and J dropped 9; count of bases not matched to a gene: 11. DNA for the CDR3: TGTGCCAGCAGCCAAAAGGACAGGGGCTTAGGTGAGCAGTTCTTC. Protein: CASSQKDRGLGEQFF.

With regard to this clone: The same CDR3 arises from other DNA sequences in this sample as well. The chain combines TRBV6-5 with TRBJ2-7; no clear D. The CDR3 consists of 11 residues. Germline values: CDR1 MNHEY, CDR2 SVGAGI. The germline V and J ends were trimmed by 4 bases and 3 bases, with 4 bases remaining between them. This chain's CDR3 is CASSSLYEQYF. In nucleotides, the CDR3 is TGTGCCAGCAGTTCCCTCTACGAGCAGTACTTC.

The chain combines TRBV5-5 with TRBJ2-7; D unclear. This CDR3 has 15 amino acids. Trimming cost V 0 bases and J 4 bases, with 14 bases left between them. Germline V lookup: CDR1 SGHKS, CDR2 YYEKEE (reference sequence). DNA for the CDR3: TGTGCCAGCAGCTTGGGCGCATCCGCCCCGTACGAGCAGTACTTC. This gives the protein CASSLGASAPYEQYF.

The rearrangement links TRBV5-1 to TRBJ2-1; weak D call: TRBD2 (6 bases). Germline loops: CDR1 SGHRS, CDR2 YFSETQ. The CDR3 totals 16 residues. V lost 5 bases, J lost 4 bases, and 19 bases lay in between. The CDR3 nucleotides read TGCGCCAGCAGTCCACAACCCTCCGGGAGATACAATGAGCAGTTCTTC. Translated: CASSPQPSGRYNEQFF.

V usage is TRBV1 and J usage is TRBJ2-2; no check of the table's D call, TRBD2, against the DNA was made. TRBV1 is shown as a pseudogene. There are 17 residues in the CDR3. The CDR3 DNA follows: TGCACCAGCAGCCACACACCCTACGGGTTTCACACCGGGGAGCTGTTTTTT. This encodes CTSSHTPYGFHTGELFF.

In nucleotides, the CDR3 is TGTGCCAGTAGTCCGGGGACAGGGGGCTCGGTAGGCTATGGCTACACCTTC. Protein sequence: CASSPGTGGSVGYGYTF. This chain connects TRBV19 to TRBJ1-2, with 12 bases that match TRBD1. The CDR3 runs 17 residues. Per germline, CDR1 LNHDA and CDR2 SQIVND (reference sequence). V was pared by 5 bases and J by 4 bases, with 11 bases of the junction left unmatched.

The chain is built from TRBV30 and TRBJ2-6; the D is unclear. Between the trimmed V and J ends, which lost 3 bases and 4 bases, there was a span of 7 bases. The CDR3 extends over 13 amino acids. Germline CDR1 GTSNPN, CDR2 SVGIG (reference sequence). DNA of the CDR3: TGTGCCTGGAGGAGTGCCGGGGCCAACGTCCTGACTTTC. It is translated as CAWRSAGANVLTF. Full variable domain (remainder filled in from reference TRBV30 and TRBJ2-6): SQTIHQWPATLVQPVGSPLSLECTVEGTSNPNLYWYRQAAGRGLQLLFYSVGIGQISSEVPQNLSASRPQDRQFILSSKKLLLSDSGFYLCAWRSAGANVLTFGAGSRLTVL.

J is TRBJ2-1 and V is TRBV10-3, with 13 positions matching TRBD2. Per the germline V gene, CDR1 is ENHRY and CDR2 is SYGVKD. There are 17 residues in the CDR3. The V segment lost 3 bases and the J segment 6 bases; nucleotides outside the gene matches: 8. CDR3 in DNA: TGTGCCATCAGTGAATCCGCCGGGACTAGCGGGATCAATGAGCAGTTCTTC. This translates into CAISESAGTSGINEQFF.

The V call is TRBV30, the J call TRBJ1-1; D may be TRBD1 (6 bases). The CDR3 consists of 12 residues. Germline values: CDR1 GTSNPN, CDR2 SVGIG (reference sequence). V lost 4 bases and J 11 bases, leaving 17 bases between the germline ends. The chain's CDR3 is CAWTRPGQRAFF. CDR3 DNA sequence: TGTGCCTGGACCCGGCCGGGACAAAGGGCTTTCTTT.

The rearrangement uses TRBV27 and TRBJ1-6, with 7 bases that match TRBD1. The CDR3 extends over 15 amino acids. J gave up 3 bases and V 6 bases, and 5 bases lay outside the gene matches. The V gene's germline CDR1 is MNHEY and CDR2 SMNVEV (reference sequence). CDR3 nucleotide sequence: TGTGCCAGCAGAGTAGACAGGGTCTATAATTCACCCCTCCACTTT. This encodes CASRVDRVYNSPLHF.

This clone was observed a few times. The chain combines TRBV5-6 with TRBJ2-1; 13 bases map to TRBD2. Trimming removed 2 bases from V and 8 bases from J; junction bases left unmatched: 4. Germline loops: CDR1 SGHDT, CDR2 YYEEEE. The CDR3 spans 15 residues. The CDR3 loop reads CASSFRTSGSDEQFF. The DNA for the CDR3 is TGTGCCAGCAGCTTCAGGACTAGCGGGAGTGATGAGCAGTTCTTC.

This clone was counted only a few times. The chain joins TRBV6-5 to TRBJ1-5; D unclear. The CDR3 is made up of 15 amino acids. Germline CDR1 is MNHEY and CDR2 is SVGAGI. Trimming took 6 bases from V and 0 from J, leaving 12 bases between them. CDR3 region: CASRTTRYSNQPQHF. Here the CDR3 DNA reads TGTGCCAGCAGAACGACACGTTATAGCAATCAGCCCCAGCATTTT.

The rearrangement joins TRBV5-1 to TRBJ2-1; TRBD2 might be the D (6 bases). Germline CDR1 is SGHRS and CDR2 is YFSETQ. This CDR3 is built from 16 residues. V shed 3 bases and J shed 7 bases, with 20 bases lying between them. CDR3 sequence reads: CASSSYPGLKKNEQFF. For the CDR3, the DNA is TGCGCCAGCAGCTCATACCCGGGACTCAAGAAGAATGAGCAGTTCTTC. The full variable domain, completed using reference TRBV5-1 and TRBJ2-1, is KAGVTQTPRYLIKTRGQQVTLSCSPISGHRSVSWYQQTPGQGLQFLFEYFSETQRNKGNFPGRFSGRQFSNSRSEMNVSTLELGDSALYLCASSSYPGLKKNEQFFGPGTRLTVL.

The table lists this clone with a count of one. The J gene is TRBJ1-1, the V gene TRBV5-1, with 10 bases lining up with TRBD1. The J segment lost 3 bases and the V segment lost 2 bases, leaving 7 bases of the junction unmatched. The CDR3 contains 16 residues. Germline CDR1 SGHRS, CDR2 YFSETQ. The CDR3, as DNA: TGCGCCAGCAGCTTACCGGGACAGGGGTCCGACACTGAAGCTTTCTTT. As protein: CASSLPGQGSDTEAFF.

The rearrangement uses TRBV7-3 and TRBJ1-1; tentative D call: TRBD1 (5 bases). This CDR3 region has 14 residues. The V end was cut by 2 bases, the J end by 1 base, with 8 bases between. Germline CDR1 reads SGHTA; CDR2 reads FQGTGA. The CDR3 protein is CASSLDSSNTEAFF. Written as DNA, the CDR3 is TGTGCCAGCAGCTTAGACAGCTCGAACACTGAAGCTTTCTTT.

This clone was detected a few times. This chain connects TRBV4-1 to TRBJ2-7; TRBD2 matches at 8 bases. Germline assignment: CDR1 MGHRA and CDR2 YSYEKL. V lost 0 bases to trimming and J lost 0 bases; unmatched junction nucleotides: 1. This CDR3 is built from 15 residues. The chain's CDR3 is CASSQDTSGSYEQYF. The CDR3 DNA follows: TGCGCCAGCAGCCAAGATACTAGCGGCTCCTACGAGCAGTACTTC.

This CDR3 reads CASSIGRAEQYF. CDR3 DNA sequence: TGTGCCAGTAGTATTGGCAGGGCCGAGCAGTACTTC. This chain links TRBV19 with TRBJ2-7, with D perhaps matching TRBD1 (5 bases). V was pared by 3 bases and J by 6 bases, with 9 bases between. The length of the CDR3 is 12 residues. Germline CDR1 is LNHDA and CDR2 is SQIVND (reference sequence).

The chain is built from TRBV18 and TRBJ1-1; 7 bases are shared with TRBD1. Germline V gene sequence: CDR1 KGHSH, CDR2 LQKENI. The CDR3 is 18 amino acids. Trimming cost V 3 bases and J 2 bases; bases outside gene matches: 15. In DNA, the CDR3 is TGTGCCAGCTCACCCAAACAGGGGATCGGAGACCGAAACACTGAAGCTTTCTTT. Translating it yields CASSPKQGIGDRNTEAFF.

This clone came up once. CDR3 in DNA: TGTGCCAGCAGCGGTAGGACAGGGCTTAGGGGTACGCAGTATTTT. Residues: CASSGRTGLRGTQYF. The rearrangement joins TRBV7-2 to TRBJ2-3; 8 nucleotides agree with TRBD1. V lost 5 bases to trimming and J lost 8 bases; unmatched junction nucleotides: 12. CDR1 SGHTA and CDR2 FQGNSA come from the germline V gene. The CDR3 spans 15 residues. Based on the CDR3 plus reference TRBV7-2 and TRBJ2-3, the full variable domain is GAGVSQSPSNKVTEKGKDVELRCDPISGHTALYWYRQSLGQGLEFLIYFQGNSAPDKSGLPSDRFSAERTGGSVSTLTIQRTQQEDSAVYLCASSGRTGLRGTQYFGPGTRLTVL.

The CDR3 loop reads CASSAPGTLDYGYTF. CDR3 DNA sequence: TGTGCCAGCAGTGCGCCAGGGACTCTCGACTATGGCTACACCTTC. The chain combines TRBV28 with TRBJ1-2, with D tentatively TRBD1 (5 bases). Germline V gene sequence: CDR1 MDHEN, CDR2 SYDVKM. The germline V and J ends were trimmed by 5 bases and 3 bases, with 16 bases remaining between them. The CDR3 sequence is 15 residues long.

On this clone itself: Other DNA sequences in the same sample also yield this CDR3. The V and J genes are TRBV5-4 and TRBJ2-3; TRBD2 aligns across 9 bases. With V trimmed by 2 bases and J by 3 bases, 7 bases remained unmatched. The CDR3 covers 16 residues. Germline V CDR1 and CDR2: SGHNT, YYREEE (reference sequence). The CDR3 DNA is TGTGCCAGCAGCTTAGGGCGGGGGGGCCCTACAGATACGCAGTATTTT. This encodes CASSLGRGGPTDTQYF.

The V and J genes are TRBV7-2 and TRBJ2-7; D remains ambiguous. V was shortened by 5 bases and J by 3 bases, with 14 bases between the two germline ends. Germline V lookup: CDR1 SGHTA, CDR2 FQGNSA. This CDR3 region has 14 residues. In nucleotides, the CDR3 is TGTGCCAGCAGCCGTGAAATTCTCTACTACGAGCAGTACTTC. It codes for CASSREILYYEQYF.

The DNA of the CDR3 is TGTGCCAGCGGACAACAGGGGAATAATGAAAAACTGTTTTTT. Its protein is CASGQQGNNEKLFF. V usage is TRBV25-1 and J usage is TRBJ1-4; 7 nucleotides align to TRBD1. Germline loops: CDR1 MGHDK, CDR2 SYGVNS. V lost 8 bases and J lost 4; bases outside the gene matches: 7. This CDR3 spans 14 amino acids.

This chain links TRBV30 with TRBJ1-6; no definite D call. Germline V gene sequence: CDR1 GTSNPN, CDR2 SVGIG (reference sequence). The CDR3 spans 14 residues. The germline V and J ends were trimmed by 0 bases and 13 bases, with 16 bases remaining between them. The DNA of the CDR3 is TGTGCCTGGAGTGTACATTCGGAGGGAGGTCCCCTCCACTTT. The encoded protein is CAWSVHSEGGPLHF. Looking up the rest from reference TRBV30 and TRBJ1-6 gives the full variable domain: SQTIHQWPATLVQPVGSPLSLECTVEGTSNPNLYWYRQAAGRGLQLLFYSVGIGQISSEVPQNLSASRPQDRQFILSSKKLLLSDSGFYLCAWSVHSEGGPLHFGNGTRLTVT.

The rearrangement uses TRBV21-1 and TRBJ1-5; the table assigns TRBD1, which was not confirmed against the DNA. TRBV21-1 is a listed pseudogene. This CDR3 contains 18 residues. This chain's CDR3 is CASSKGSTQTPSNQPQHF. The CDR3 DNA sequence: TGTGCCAGCAGCAAAGGGTCGACACAAACCCCTAGCAATCAGCCCCAGCATTTT.

With respect to this clone: This sample also contains other DNA sequences that code for the same CDR3. V gene TRBV9 combines with J gene TRBJ2-1; TRBD1 agrees at 7 bases. This CDR3 has 16 residues. The J segment lost 5 bases and the V segment lost 3 bases, leaving 11 bases of the junction unmatched. The V gene's germline CDR1 is SGDLS and CDR2 YYNGEE. CDR3 nucleotide sequence: TGTGCCAGCAGCGACCGACCTGGGACAGCCAACAATGAGCAGTTCTTC. Translating it yields CASSDRPGTANNEQFF. The full variable domain, its missing parts supplied by reference TRBV9 and TRBJ2-1, is DSGVTQTPKHLITATGQRVTLRCSPRSGDLSVYWYQQSLDQGLQFLIQYYNGEERAKGNILERFSAQQFPDLHSELNLSSLELGDSALYFCASSDRPGTANNEQFFGPGTRLTVL.

This clone was counted once. The chain employs TRBV21-1 and TRBJ2-5; TRBD1 is taken as the D call from the table, unchecked against the DNA. TRBV21-1 is listed as a pseudogene. The CDR3 totals 18 residues. DNA for the CDR3: TGTGCCAGCCCCAAAGAGAGGAATCTCAGGGGCGTCGAAGAGACCCAGTACTTC. Translating it yields CASPKERNLRGVEETQYF.

V gene TRBV6-1 combines with J gene TRBJ2-5, with TRBD2 as a possible D gene (7 bases). Trimming removed 5 bases at V and 2 bases at J, with 12 bases between. The germline V gene encodes CDR1 MNHNS and CDR2 SASEGT. CDR3 length: 14 residues. The CDR3 DNA follows: TGTGCCAGCAGTTTAAGCGGGACACAAGAGACCCAGTACTTC. Translation: CASSLSGTQETQYF.

The gene calls are TRBV7-9 and TRBJ2-5; 8 bases map to TRBD1. The germline V gene encodes CDR1 SEHNR and CDR2 FQNEAQ (reference sequence). V lost 5 bases and J lost 5; bases outside the gene matches: 7. The CDR3 covers 14 residues. The CDR3 sequence is CASSITGGDETQYF. The CDR3 nucleotides read TGTGCCAGCAGCATCACAGGGGGTGATGAGACCCAGTACTTC. The full variable domain, with the rest looked up from reference TRBV7-9 and TRBJ2-5, is DTGVSQNPRHKITKRGQNVTFRCDPISEHNRLYWYRQTLGQGPEFLTYFQNEAQLEKSRLLSDRFSAERPKGSFSTLEIQRTEQGDSAMYLCASSITGGDETQYFGPGTRLLVL.